Included here is one T cell receptor (beta chain) sequence, with context. Antigen specificity is unknown. The sample originates from a study of blood T cells in healthy people across ages. At least 7 million PBMCs were isolated per sample. With a J-beta primer mix and a sample-barcoded 5' primer, a second PCR ran 7 to 11 cycles. MiXCR was run by TCRdb on the 5' RACE reads, yielding one entry per CDR3 protein. The table has over 550,000 distinct CDR3 sequences, less than 35% seen once. Overall study findings and caveats: It was held that the diversity estimates obtained from one million T cells were underestimates. The study lacked donor CMV status, which possibly confounded expanded clonotype changes.

Sequenced sample: blood. The sequence came from a woman of 80 years or more in good health.

The CDR3 protein is CASSTLTYNPQHF. CDR3 coding DNA: TGTGCCAGTAGTACCTTAACCTATAATCCCCAGCATTTT. The chain combines TRBV19 with TRBJ1-5; no definite D call. Per germline, CDR1 LNHDA and CDR2 SQIVND (reference sequence). The CDR3 contains 13 residues. With 4 bases removed from V and 10 bases from J, the gap between germline ends came to 14 bases.